A single sample gave rise to the 15 T cell receptor beta chains below, sequenced in a study of cytomegalovirus exposure and HLA in healthy donors. The study ran its PCR with 60 Vbeta and 13 Jbeta primers. Measured with immunoSEQ multiplex PCR; TCRdb has only the in-frame clones, and not every one. The sample holds some 110,000 clones, about two thirds seen once. Sequenced sample: PBMCs. Every receptor here comes from a man aged 25 to 40 in good health and CMV-seropositive.

This clone was detected only a few times. The V gene is TRBV30, the J gene TRBJ2-3; the match to TRBD1 covers 8 bases. Per the germline V gene, CDR1 is GTSNPN and CDR2 is SVGIG (reference sequence). The CDR3 has 14 residues. The J segment lost 6 bases and the V segment lost 3 bases, leaving 8 bases of the junction unmatched. The CDR3 spells CAWRGDRTKDTQYF. In DNA, the CDR3 is TGTGCCTGGAGAGGGGACAGGACCAAGGATACGCAGTATTTT.

As regards this clone: Other DNA sequences in this sample translate to the same CDR3. The chain is built from TRBV7-3 and TRBJ2-1; TRBD2 matches at 11 bases. CDR1 and CDR2 (germline): SGHTA, FQGTGA. Germline trimming cut 4 bases from V and 4 bases from J; bases unmatched to any gene: 3. The length of the CDR3 is 15 residues. This CDR3 is CASSSLAGGYNEQFF. The CDR3 DNA reads as TGTGCCAGCAGCTCTCTAGCGGGAGGTTACAATGAGCAGTTCTTC.

V usage is TRBV9 and J usage is TRBJ1-1, with D possibly matching TRBD1 (6 bases). V shed 4 bases and J shed 6 bases, with 16 bases lying between them. The germline gives CDR1 SGDLS, CDR2 YYNGEE. The CDR3 runs 14 residues. The CDR3 sequence: CASSRGGERAEAFF. The CDR3 DNA follows: TGTGCCAGCAGCCGTGGGGGCGAAAGGGCTGAAGCTTTCTTT.

This clone was observed a few times. V is TRBV18 and J is TRBJ1-4; 7 nucleotides align to TRBD1. J was trimmed by 5 bases and V by 0 bases; bases with no gene match: 3. There are 15 residues in the CDR3. Germline V gene data show CDR1 as KGHSH and CDR2 as LQKENI. In DNA form, the CDR3 reads TGTGCCAGCTCACCACCACAGGGGCTAAATGAAAAACTGTTTTTT. Its protein product is CASSPPQGLNEKLFF.

The V and J genes are TRBV19 and TRBJ2-2; maybe TRBD2 (6 bases). The CDR3 covers 17 residues. V gave up 3 bases and J gave up 6 bases, with 20 bases separating them. The germline V gene encodes CDR1 LNHDA and CDR2 SQIVND (reference sequence). The CDR3 DNA sequence: TGTGCCAGTAGTATGACCAGGTTGAGACGCGGGGCCGGGGAGCTGTTTTTT. Translating it yields CASSMTRLRRGAGELFF.

The V and J genes are TRBV7-8 and TRBJ2-7, with TRBD2 matching 13 bases. Germline V gene sequence: CDR1 SGHVS, CDR2 FQNEAQ. V lost 4 bases, J lost 3 bases, and 6 bases stayed unmatched. This CDR3 contains 16 residues. The CDR3: CASSSRTSGSFYEQYV. DNA of the CDR3: TGTGCCAGCAGCTCCCGGACTAGCGGGAGTTTCTACGAGCAGTACGTC.

The chain has TRBV5-6 and TRBJ2-5; 11 bases are shared with TRBD2. The germline V gene encodes CDR1 SGHDT and CDR2 YYEEEE. The trim removed 4 bases at V and 4 bases at J, leaving 6 bases unmatched. The CDR3 runs to 15 residues. CDR3 loop: CASSLPSGGRETQYF. The DNA for the CDR3 is TGTGCCAGCAGCCTTCCTAGCGGGGGGAGAGAGACCCAGTACTTC.

The V gene is TRBV30, the J gene TRBJ2-4; perhaps TRBD2 as D (5 bases). The germline CDR1 and CDR2 sequences are GTSNPN and SVGIG (reference sequence). V gave up 3 bases and J gave up 7 bases, with 10 bases separating them. The CDR3 length is 12 residues. Here the CDR3 reads CAWRAAGNIQYF. DNA for the CDR3: TGTGCCTGGAGGGCCGCGGGTAACATTCAGTACTTC.

The chain links TRBV5-6 to TRBJ1-1; D is possibly TRBD1 (5 bases). V shed 2 bases and J shed 0 bases, with 8 bases lying between them. Germline V gene sequence: CDR1 SGHDT, CDR2 YYEEEE. The CDR3 contains 14 residues. The CDR3, as DNA: TGTGCCAGCAGCTTCCGGGGGATGAACACTGAAGCTTTCTTT. Translation gives CASSFRGMNTEAFF.

The chain recombines TRBV18 with TRBJ2-7; 10 bases are a match to TRBD1. V dropped 2 bases and J dropped 4; count of bases not matched to a gene: 8. Looked up from germline, CDR1 is KGHSH and CDR2 is LQKENI. The CDR3 is 16 residues long. The CDR3 loop is CASSPVWTGGEYEQYF. The CDR3 region has the DNA TGTGCCAGCTCACCAGTCTGGACAGGGGGAGAATACGAGCAGTACTTC.

The sample holds a few counts of this clone. V usage is TRBV9 and J usage is TRBJ2-1; D possibly corresponds to TRBD2 (6 bases). Germline CDR1 is SGDLS and CDR2 is YYNGEE. CDR3 length: 14 amino acids. Trimming removed 7 bases from V and 5 bases from J, with 16 bases in between. The CDR3 loop is CASGGTKVNNEQFF. DNA of the CDR3: TGTGCCAGCGGGGGGACCAAGGTAAACAATGAGCAGTTCTTC.

V is TRBV6-1 and J is TRBJ1-1; 9 bases are shared with TRBD1. Losses at the gene ends were 7 bases for V and 6 bases for J; bases not matched to a gene: 6. This CDR3 has 13 residues. Looked up from germline, CDR1 is MNHNS and CDR2 is SASEGT. DNA for the CDR3: TGTGCCAGCACTCTAACAGGGGGCCCTGAAGCTTTCTTT. Its protein product is CASTLTGGPEAFF.

This clone was detected only a few times. The chain uses TRBV7-2 and TRBJ1-2; 10 nucleotides match TRBD1. The CDR3 sequence is 16 residues long. CDR1 SGHTA and CDR2 FQGNSA come from the germline V gene. The V and J ends lost 5 bases and 2 bases, in that order; junction bases with no gene match: 8. The CDR3 DNA is TGTGCCAGCAGCCGAGCGACAGGGGGCCCCAACTATGGCTACACCTTC. It encodes CASSRATGGPNYGYTF.

The chain couples TRBV5-6 to TRBJ1-3; 8 positions agree with TRBD1. Germline V gives CDR1 SGHDT, CDR2 YYEEEE. CDR3 length: 17 residues. The trim removed 0 bases at V and 1 base at J, leaving 6 bases unmatched. The CDR3 loop reads CASSLATGGGSGNTIYF. The CDR3, as DNA: TGTGCCAGCAGCTTGGCAACAGGGGGGGGTTCTGGAAACACCATATATTTT.

V usage is TRBV5-1 and J usage is TRBJ1-1; the D gene is possibly TRBD1 (5 bases). The V gene's germline CDR1 is SGHRS and CDR2 YFSETQ. The CDR3 sequence is 14 residues long. V dropped 0 bases and J dropped 4 bases, with 10 bases sitting between them. CDR3 loop: CASSLAGSSTEAFF. The CDR3 DNA reads TGCGCCAGCAGCTTGGCAGGGTCGAGCACTGAAGCTTTCTTT. The full variable domain, completed using reference TRBV5-1 and TRBJ1-1, is KAGVTQTPRYLIKTRGQQVTLSCSPISGHRSVSWYQQTPGQGLQFLFEYFSETQRNKGNFPGRFSGRQFSNSRSEMNVSTLELGDSALYLCASSLAGSSTEAFFGQGTRLTVV.